This T cell receptor (beta chain) stems from a study of shared clonotypes between healthy human individuals. V was shortened by 0 bases and J by 3 bases, with 7 bases between the two germline ends. The CDR3 extends over 14 amino acids. CDR1 is SGHKS and CDR2 is YYEKEE in the germline V gene (reference sequence). CD4+ cells underwent separation, giving CD45RA+ naive and CD45RA-negative memory subsets. This table comes from immunoSEQ multiplex PCR, and its TCRdb copy is limited to in-frame clones, with some not included. The sample shows about 730,000 clones, about two thirds of them seen only once. Sequencing was carried out using memory CD4+ T cells sorted from blood. Stated subset: CD45RA-negative fraction. The source is a woman younger than 45 in good health. The chain uses TRBV5-5 and TRBJ2-1; D is undetermined. In DNA form, the CDR3 reads TGTGCCAGCAGCTTGGTGGCTGGCTACAATGAGCAGTTCTTC. Its translation is CASSLVAGYNEQFF.